This T cell receptor beta chain was identified in a study of cytomegalovirus exposure and HLA in healthy donors. Study observations and caveats: Among TCR beta chains, those listed as cytomegalovirus-associated numbered 164. Accurate prediction of most subjects' HLA-A and HLA-B alleles from TCR beta sequences was reported. Rare TCR sequences predominated, though certain public TCRs were found in many donors.

About this clone itself: Its antigen remains unidentified.

The PCR contained 60 Vbeta and 13 Jbeta primers. Profiling relied on immunoSEQ multiplex PCR, and the TCRdb table lists in-frame clones only, not all of them. The sample holds approximately 140,000 clones. The length of the CDR3 is 14 residues. Germline values: CDR1 SNHLY, CDR2 FYNNEI. V was pared by 6 bases and J by 0 bases, with 10 bases between. This TCR was sampled from a woman aged 18-29 years in good health and CMV-seronegative. The chain uses TRBV2 and TRBJ2-3; D is ambiguous. The sequencing input was PBMCs. Written as DNA, the CDR3 is TGTGCCAGCAGACTCGATGCTAGCACAGATACGCAGTATTTT. It encodes CASRLDASTDTQYF.